What follows is one TCR beta chain and its context. No antigen is known for it. The CDR3 extends over 16 amino acids. V shed 3 bases and J shed 0 bases, with 14 bases lying between them. Germline values: CDR1 SNHLY, CDR2 FYNNEI. The repertoire was sequenced with immunoSEQ multiplex PCR; TCRdb's copy has only in-frame clones and lacks some. The sample has some 90,000 clones; approximately 91% are singletons. The sample is drawn from a study of OX40 agonist ivuxolimab in advanced cancers. Study details: Two cutaneous melanoma patients and one hepatocellular carcinoma patient, three in all, had partial responses.

Study-level findings and limits: Blood T cells, both CD4+ and CD8+, expanded clonally by week 6 at 0.1 to 3.0 mg/kg.

The sample here was CD4+ or CD8+ T cells sorted from blood, taken in a trial of the OX40 agonist ivuxolimab. The sequence was collected from an adult with an advanced solid tumor such as melanoma, head and neck, liver or kidney cancer. This rearrangement joins TRBV2 to TRBJ1-1; D ambiguous. The CDR3 DNA sequence: TGTGCCAGCAGTGACGCCGGAGCGGAGGTGAACACTGAAGCTTTCTTT. It specifies CASSDAGAEVNTEAFF.